The rows below give T cell receptor beta chains drawn from one sample of a study of blood T cell repertoires in COVID-19. Clones were sequenced by immunoSEQ multiplex PCR, and TCRdb holds only the in-frame ones, with some missing. The sample includes 63,000 or so clones, around 86% of them seen just once. Sequencing used peripheral blood. These receptors were collected from a man aged 65 to 85 with active COVID-19. Each CDR3 is given with its conserved first and last residue. The order of the fields is clone size, CDR3 length, V gene, D gene, J gene, CDR3 protein, CDR3 DNA. The D gene is left open where the match is weak. The size entry is marked missing in some rows and otherwise reads once, few, many or a size class.

>-|14|TRBV11-2|-|TRBJ2-5
CASSTGVAQETQYF
TGTGCCAGCAGCACGGGGGTGGCCCAAGAGACCCAGTACTTC
>once|16|TRBV5-1|-|TRBJ2-5
CASSLGGASGQETQYF
TGCGCCAGCAGCTTGGGGGGGGCTAGCGGCCAAGAGACCCAGTACTTC
>-|16|TRBV11-3|TRBD2|TRBJ2-1
CASSLSGLAGVGEQFF
TGTGCCAGCAGCTTATCTGGACTAGCGGGAGTGGGTGAGCAGTTCTTC
>-|13|TRBV7-8|-|TRBJ1-2
CASSLRSGYGYTF
TGTGCCAGCAGCTTACGGTCTGGCTATGGCTACACCTTC
>once|15|TRBV6-5|-|TRBJ2-6
CASSPVGPGANVLTF
TGTGCCAGCAGCCCCGTGGGGCCTGGGGCCAACGTCCTGACTTTC
>-|14|TRBV24-1|TRBD2|TRBJ2-1
CATPWLAAYNEQFF
TGTGCCACCCCATGGCTAGCGGCCTACAATGAGCAGTTCTTC
>-|15|TRBV7-8|TRBD2|TRBJ2-2
CASSSGSEVSGELFF
TGTGCCAGCAGCAGCGGGAGTGAGGTTTCCGGGGAGCTGTTTTTT
>-|15|TRBV4-1|-|TRBJ1-3
CASSQDGQGWDTIYF
TGCGCCAGCAGCCAAGATGGGCAGGGTTGGGACACCATATATTTT
>-|16|TRBV6-2/TRBV6-3|TRBD2|TRBJ2-7
CASSQALAGGPGQQYF
TGTGCCAGCAGCCAGGCCCTAGCGGGAGGACCGGGCCAGCAGTACTTC
>-|16|TRBV3-1/TRBV3-2|TRBD2|TRBJ2-2
CASSQGTSGNTGELFF
TGTGCCAGCAGCCAAGGGACTAGCGGGAACACCGGGGAGCTGTTTTTT
>-|18|TRBV4-3|-|TRBJ1-3
CASSQVPTGRLSGNTIYF
TGCGCCAGCAGCCAAGTCCCCACAGGGCGACTCTCTGGAAACACCATATATTTT
>once|17|TRBV18|TRBD2|TRBJ2-7
CASSRGTSGNGPYEQYF
TGTGCCAGCTCACGAGGGACTAGCGGGAACGGCCCCTACGAGCAGTACTTC
>-|19|TRBV14|TRBD2|TRBJ2-1
CASSQEGSPSGASYNEQFF
TGTGCCAGCAGCCAAGAGGGGAGCCCTAGCGGGGCCTCCTACAATGAGCAGTTCTTC
>few|12|TRBV7-9|-|TRBJ1-5
CASSLTGQPQHF
TGTGCCAGCAGCTTAACGGGTCAGCCCCAGCATTTT
>-|15|TRBV7-2|TRBD2|TRBJ2-5
CASSLAGTSQETQYF
TGTGCCAGCAGCTTAGCGGGGACTAGCCAAGAGACCCAGTACTTC
>-|14|TRBV6-5|-|TRBJ2-6
CASRNDWGANVLTF
TGTGCCAGCAGGAACGACTGGGGGGCCAACGTCCTGACTTTC
>-|15|TRBV19|-|TRBJ2-7
CASSIPQGKIYEQYF
TGTGCCAGTAGTATCCCACAGGGCAAAATCTACGAGCAGTACTTC
>-|15|TRBV5-1|-|TRBJ2-6
CASSSGGGGANVLTF
TGCGCCAGCAGCTCAGGAGGCGGTGGGGCCAACGTCCTGACTTTC
>-|12|TRBV7-2|-|TRBJ2-7
CASSLVNYEQYF
TGTGCCAGCAGCTTAGTCAACTACGAGCAGTACTTC
>-|16|TRBV9|TRBD2|TRBJ2-7
CASSPREGFLSYEQYF
TGTGCCAGCAGCCCTAGGGAGGGATTTCTTTCCTACGAGCAGTACTTC
>-|16|TRBV28|TRBD2|TRBJ2-3
CASSIRTSGTTDTQYF
TGTGCCAGCAGTATACGGACTAGCGGAACCACAGATACGCAGTATTTT
>-|15|TRBV11-2|TRBD2|TRBJ2-1
CASSLGTSDHNEQFF
TGTGCCAGCAGCTTAGGGACTAGCGACCACAATGAGCAGTTCTTC